These 22 T cell receptor beta chains share one sample of origin, sequenced in a study of cytomegalovirus exposure and HLA in healthy donors. PCR used 60 Vbeta primers and 13 Jbeta primers. Assay: immunoSEQ multiplex PCR; the TCRdb copy retains only in-frame clones and omits some. The table records some 54,000 clones, around 84% of them present only once. Sequenced sample: PBMCs. All receptors derive from a male donor in good health and CMV-seronegative.

The chain has TRBV11-3 and TRBJ2-7, with 8 bases lining up with TRBD1. The CDR3 is 14 amino acids. Losses at the gene ends were 5 bases for V and 6 bases for J; bases not matched to a gene: 9. CDR1 and CDR2 (germline): SGHNT, YENEEA. CDR3 sequence reads: CASSPRTGTGEQYF. CDR3 in DNA: TGTGCCAGCAGCCCGCGGACAGGGACGGGCGAGCAGTACTTC.

This CDR3 reads CASSIVKGSYNEQFF. In DNA, the CDR3 is TGTGCCAGTAGTATAGTGAAGGGGTCCTACAATGAGCAGTTCTTC. The rearrangement links TRBV19 to TRBJ2-1; D might be TRBD1 (5 bases). The CDR3 totals 15 residues. Germline values: CDR1 LNHDA, CDR2 SQIVND (reference sequence). V was shortened by 1 base and J by 1 base, with 8 bases between the two germline ends.

The chain carries TRBV6-1 and TRBJ1-2; D unclear. The CDR3 covers 15 residues. V dropped 6 bases and J dropped 7 bases, with 21 bases sitting between them. Germline loops: CDR1 MNHNS, CDR2 SASEGT. In DNA, the CDR3 is TGTGCCAGCAGCGTTTCCTGGGGAGGCTTGGGTGGCTACACCTTC. This encodes CASSVSWGGLGGYTF.

Only a few counts were recorded for this clone. This chain uses TRBV5-1 with TRBJ1-3; TRBD1 matches 9 bases. CDR1 is SGHRS and CDR2 is YFSETQ in the germline V gene. Trimming cost V 3 bases and J 2 bases; bases outside gene matches: 6. The CDR3 loop spans 16 amino acids. The CDR3 nucleotides read TGCGCCAGCAGCTCGGACAGGGGTGTTACTGGAAACACCATATATTTT. It codes for CASSSDRGVTGNTIYF.

This rearrangement joins TRBV25-1 to TRBJ1-3; D perhaps matches TRBD1 (6 bases). The germline gives CDR1 MGHDK, CDR2 SYGVNS. The V end was cut by 4 bases, the J end by 0 bases, with 16 bases between. CDR3 length: 17 residues. The CDR3 spells CASSALGGASSGNTIYF. The CDR3 coding sequence is TGTGCCAGCAGTGCACTGGGGGGGGCTAGCTCTGGAAACACCATATATTTT.

CDR3 coding DNA: TGCGCCAGCAGTCTGGAGGCTAGCGGGGGGGCATACGAGCAGTACTTC. Protein sequence: CASSLEASGGAYEQYF. The chain employs TRBV5-1 and TRBJ2-7, with 12 bases fitting TRBD2. This CDR3 is 16 amino acids long. Per germline, CDR1 SGHRS and CDR2 YFSETQ. With V trimmed by 5 bases and J by 4 bases, 10 bases remained unmatched. The complete variable domain, with remaining parts taken from reference TRBV5-1 and TRBJ2-7, reads KAGVTQTPRYLIKTRGQQVTLSCSPISGHRSVSWYQQTPGQGLQFLFEYFSETQRNKGNFPGRFSGRQFSNSRSEMNVSTLELGDSALYLCASSLEASGGAYEQYFGPGTRLTVT.

The chain uses TRBV9 and TRBJ2-5, with unresolved D. Trimming removed 0 bases at V and 0 bases at J, with 15 bases between. The CDR3 runs to 17 residues. The germline CDR1 and CDR2 sequences are SGDLS and YYNGEE. DNA of the CDR3: TGTGCCAGCAGCGTAGCTCATTCAGGCGACCACCAAGAGACCCAGTACTTC. Residues: CASSVAHSGDHQETQYF.

In its sample, this clone was seen once. The rearrangement joins TRBV15 to TRBJ1-1; TRBD1 is a possible D gene (5 bases). The CDR3 has 16 amino acids. Germline CDR1 is LNHNV and CDR2 is YYDKDF (reference sequence). Trimming took off 4 bases at V and 3 bases at J, with 18 bases between the two ends. The CDR3 region has the DNA TGTGCCACCAGCAAGGCCCAGGGATTTGGGGACACTGAAGCTTTCTTT. This encodes CATSKAQGFGDTEAFF.

This clone came up a few times. The sample carries other DNA sequences with the same CDR3. The V call is TRBV5-4, the J call TRBJ1-2, with D tentatively TRBD1 (5 bases). CDR3 size: 15 residues. Germline V lookup: CDR1 SGHNT, CDR2 YYREEE (reference sequence). The V end lost 0 bases, the J end lost 0 bases, and 9 bases lay between the germline ends. The CDR3 DNA sequence: TGTGCCAGCAGCTTGGTACGGGGGGCTAACTATGGCTACACCTTC. It specifies CASSLVRGANYGYTF.

This chain connects TRBV10-3 to TRBJ1-6, with TRBD1 matching 7 bases. Germline CDR1 and CDR2: ENHRY and SYGVKD. With V trimmed by 3 bases and J by 10 bases, 9 bases remained unmatched. CDR3 length equals 15 residues. DNA of the CDR3: TGTGCCATCAGTGAAACGGGACAGCCTAGGTCACCCCTCCACTTT. Amino acid sequence: CAISETGQPRSPLHF.

The table lists this clone with a few counts. The chain combines TRBV6-5 with TRBJ2-7, with 10 positions matching TRBD1. V lost 2 bases to trimming and J lost 5 bases; unmatched junction nucleotides: 6. The germline gives CDR1 MNHEY, CDR2 SVGAGI. The CDR3 has 15 residues. CDR3 coding DNA: TGTGCCAGCAGTTACGACGGACAGGGGGTCGACGAGCAGTACTTC. Translating it yields CASSYDGQGVDEQYF.

V and J are TRBV6-5 and TRBJ1-2, with TRBD1 identical over 8 bases. CDR1 is MNHEY, CDR2 SVGAGI, per germline. The ends lost 5 bases at V and 8 bases at J; junction bases unmatched: 7. CDR3 length: 13 amino acids. CDR3: CASSPAGGEGYTF. CDR3 DNA: TGTGCCAGCAGTCCCGCAGGGGGCGAAGGCTACACCTTC.

The chain is built from TRBV10-3 and TRBJ1-2; 9 positions match TRBD1. Looked up from germline, CDR1 is ENHRY and CDR2 is SYGVKD. This CDR3 region has 15 residues. V was pared by 3 bases and J by 4 bases, with 6 bases of the junction left unmatched. CDR3 bases: TGTGCCATCAGTGACCGACAGGGGGTGAGCTATGGCTACACCTTC. It yields the protein CAISDRQGVSYGYTF.

V is TRBV27 and J is TRBJ1-3, with 7 bases matching TRBD1. This CDR3 has 13 amino acids. CDR1 and CDR2 (germline): MNHEY, SMNVEV (reference sequence). Trimming removed 6 bases from V and 2 bases from J; junction bases left unmatched: 1. In DNA form, the CDR3 reads TGTGCCAGCAGGACAGGGACTGGAAACACCATATATTTT. The encoded protein is CASRTGTGNTIYF.

V is TRBV30 and J is TRBJ2-7; 7 nucleotides agree with TRBD1. From germline, CDR1 is GTSNPN and CDR2 SVGIG (reference sequence). The CDR3 sequence is 13 residues long. Trimming cost V 5 bases and J 2 bases; bases outside gene matches: 6. The CDR3 region is CAWGMTGTYEQYF. Written as DNA, the CDR3 is TGTGCCTGGGGTATGACAGGGACCTACGAGCAGTACTTC.

The chain links TRBV30 to TRBJ1-2; D may be TRBD1 (6 bases). Germline V lookup: CDR1 GTSNPN, CDR2 SVGIG (reference sequence). This CDR3 is built from 14 residues. The V and J ends lost 4 bases and 2 bases respectively, with 14 bases between them. DNA of the CDR3: TGTGCCTGGACCCGGCACAGGGACAACTATGGCTACACCTTC. Its translation is CAWTRHRDNYGYTF.

V is TRBV19 and J is TRBJ2-6, with 12 bases matching TRBD1. With 5 bases clipped from V and 3 bases from J, the junction kept 11 bases outside the gene matches. From germline, CDR1 is LNHDA and CDR2 SQIVND (reference sequence). CDR3 length: 19 amino acids. The CDR3 bases are TGTGCCAGTAGTCCCATCCCGGGACAGGGGGCGAGTGGGGCCAACGTCCTGACTTTC. Amino acids: CASSPIPGQGASGANVLTF.

This clone was seen a handful of times. The V and J genes are TRBV9 and TRBJ2-7; TRBD1 matches at 10 bases. CDR1 and CDR2 (germline): SGDLS, YYNGEE. The V segment lost 4 bases and the J segment 3 bases; nucleotides outside the gene matches: 7. This CDR3 has 15 amino acids. CDR3 loop: CASSTTGTGDYEQYF. As DNA, the CDR3 is TGTGCCAGCAGCACAACCGGGACAGGGGACTACGAGCAGTACTTC. Full variable domain (remainder filled in from reference TRBV9 and TRBJ2-7): DSGVTQTPKHLITATGQRVTLRCSPRSGDLSVYWYQQSLDQGLQFLIQYYNGEERAKGNILERFSAQQFPDLHSELNLSSLELGDSALYFCASSTTGTGDYEQYFGPGTRLTVT.

There are a few counts of this clone. This sequence joins TRBV6-1 and TRBJ1-6; the D is unclear. Trimming left V 4 bases short and J 8 bases short, with 15 bases between. The CDR3 consists of 15 residues. Germline values: CDR1 MNHNS, CDR2 SASEGT. This CDR3 reads CASSGARGVDSPLHF. DNA of the CDR3: TGTGCCAGCAGTGGGGCTCGCGGGGTAGATTCACCCCTCCACTTT.

DNA of the CDR3: TGTGCCAGCAGTGAAGGGACTAGCGGGGTCGAGCAGTACTTC. Its translation: CASSEGTSGVEQYF. J is TRBJ2-7 and V is TRBV6-5, with TRBD2 identical over 13 bases. Germline trimming cut 5 bases from V and 6 bases from J; bases unmatched to any gene: 4. CDR3 length equals 14 residues. Germline V gene sequence: CDR1 MNHEY, CDR2 SVGAGI.

The V and J genes are TRBV19 and TRBJ1-1, with TRBD1 matching over 7 bases. The J segment lost 4 bases and the V segment lost 3 bases, leaving 8 bases of the junction unmatched. This CDR3 is built from 15 residues. Germline CDR1 LNHDA, CDR2 SQIVND (reference sequence). The CDR3: CASSMVLQGGTEAFF. CDR3 coding DNA: TGTGCCAGTAGTATGGTTCTCCAGGGGGGCACTGAAGCTTTCTTT.

The chain carries TRBV4-3 and TRBJ1-5; 10 nucleotides match TRBD1. This CDR3 has 16 residues. The J segment lost 4 bases and the V segment lost 0 bases, leaving 3 bases of the junction unmatched. Germline CDR1 LGHNA, CDR2 YSLEER. Written as DNA, the CDR3 is TGCGCCAGCAGCCAAGATTGGGACAGGGGTAATCAGCCCCAGCATTTT. This translates into CASSQDWDRGNQPQHF.